The next 26 T cell receptor beta chains were all read from a single sample in a study of blood T cells in healthy people across ages. The second PCR ran about 6 to 12 cycles with a sample-barcoded 5' primer and J-beta primers. TCRdb re-analysed the 5' RACE reads in MiXCR, keeping a single row per CDR3 protein. The repertoire holds 1,100,000 or so distinct CDR3 sequences, 45% seen once, with approximately 19% in the top ten. The sample comprised blood. The receptors derive from a woman in her sixties or seventies in good health.

The chain is built from TRBV4-2 and TRBJ1-1; 9 nucleotides agree with TRBD1. V dropped 1 base and J dropped 4; count of bases not matched to a gene: 16. CDR3 length: 19 amino acids. Germline V gene data show CDR1 as LGHNA and CDR2 as YNFKEQ. CDR3 nucleotide sequence: TGTGCCAGCAGCCAAGGGGGGGACAGGGAATCTGTAGGAGGCACTGAAGCTTTCTTT. This codes for CASSQGGDRESVGGTEAFF.

This clonotype has at least ten counts. V and J are TRBV25-1 and TRBJ2-7; the D gene is possibly TRBD2 (6 bases). This CDR3 has 14 residues. Trimming removed 2 bases at V and 0 bases at J, with 8 bases between. CDR1 and CDR2 from the germline V gene are MGHDK and SYGVNS. CDR3 amino acids: CASSEGGSSYEQYF. DNA for the CDR3: TGTGCCAGCAGTGAAGGGGGGAGCTCCTACGAGCAGTACTTC.

The genes are TRBV5-1 and TRBJ2-7; 7 bases fit TRBD1. From germline, CDR1 is SGHRS and CDR2 YFSETQ. The V segment lost 3 bases and the J segment 1 base; nucleotides outside the gene matches: 7. The CDR3 runs 15 residues. The CDR3 is CASSSHRDRSYEQYF. CDR3 bases: TGCGCCAGCAGCTCGCACCGGGACAGATCCTACGAGCAGTACTTC.

V is TRBV7-2 and J is TRBJ2-5; D is undetermined. The CDR3 spans 14 residues. Germline CDR1 SGHTA, CDR2 FQGNSA. V was shortened by 5 bases and J by 2 bases, with 12 bases between the two germline ends. The DNA of the CDR3 is TGTGCCAGCAGCCCCCGGTTGGAACAAGAGACCCAGTACTTC. It translates to CASSPRLEQETQYF.

In its sample, this clonotype was seen many times. The CDR3 is CASSLVLYNEQFF. The CDR3 DNA sequence: TGTGCCAGCAGTTTAGTCCTGTACAATGAGCAGTTCTTC. V gene TRBV5-5 combines with J gene TRBJ2-1; no clear D. The CDR3 consists of 13 residues. The germline gives CDR1 SGHKS, CDR2 YYEKEE (reference sequence). Trimming stripped 5 bases from V and 4 bases from J, with 10 bases between. Full variable domain (missing parts from reference TRBV5-5 and TRBJ2-1): DAGVTQSPTHLIKTRGQQVTLRCSPISGHKSVSWYQQVLGQGPQFIFQYYEKEERGRGNFPDRFSARQFPNYSSELNVNALLLGDSALYLCASSLVLYNEQFFGPGTRLTVL.

This clonotype has just a few counts. An end of the junction differs from the germline gene, which may be a read error. The V call is TRBV6-5, the J call TRBJ2-7, with D perhaps matching TRBD1 (6 bases). The CDR3 has 15 residues. Germline CDR1 reads MNHEY; CDR2 reads SVGAGI. The CDR3 nucleotides read TGTGCCAGCAGTTACTTCACAGGGAACTCCGACGAGCAGTACTTC. Translating gives CASSYFTGNSDEQYF.

There are a few counts of this clonotype. This chain uses TRBV9 with TRBJ2-7; perhaps TRBD1 as D (6 bases). V was cut by 0 bases and J by 5 bases, with 15 bases left in between. This CDR3 is built from 15 residues. Germline V CDR1 and CDR2: SGDLS, YYNGEE. This chain's CDR3 is CASSVEPRGSHEQYF. The DNA of the CDR3 is TGTGCCAGCAGCGTAGAACCCAGGGGTTCCCACGAGCAGTACTTC.

This clonotype was found a few times. The chain couples TRBV11-2 to TRBJ2-4, with 7 nucleotides matching TRBD1. The CDR3 runs 14 residues. With 2 bases clipped from V and 4 bases from J, the junction kept 2 bases outside the gene matches. CDR1 is SGHAT, CDR2 FQNNGV, per germline. CDR3 sequence reads: CASSLSGQKNIQYF. DNA for the CDR3: TGTGCCAGCAGCTTATCGGGACAGAAAAACATTCAGTACTTC. The full variable domain, with the rest looked up from reference TRBV11-2 and TRBJ2-4, is EAGVAQSPRYKIIEKRQSVAFWCNPISGHATLYWYQQILGQGPKLLIQFQNNGVVDDSQLPKDRFSAERLKGVDSTLKIQPAKLEDSAVYLCASSLSGQKNIQYFGAGTRLSVL.

The chain combines TRBV7-2 with TRBJ2-1; possible D gene TRBD2, 7 bases. V lost 3 bases to trimming and J lost 5 bases, with 17 bases between them. There are 16 residues in the CDR3. Germline CDR1 is SGHTA and CDR2 is FQGNSA. This CDR3 is CASSFPKGGGDNEQFF. CDR3 DNA sequence: TGTGCCAGCAGCTTTCCTAAAGGGGGAGGGGACAATGAGCAGTTCTTC.

This clonotype showed up just a few times. The gene calls are TRBV20-1 and TRBJ2-3; D is unclear. CDR1 is DFQATT and CDR2 is SNEGSKA in the germline V gene (reference sequence). The length of the CDR3 is 15 residues. The ends were cut back, 2 bases at V and 8 bases at J, with 20 bases in the middle. CDR3 sequence: CSARQATSPSSTQYF. CDR3 in DNA: TGCAGTGCTAGACAAGCAACCTCACCGTCGAGTACGCAGTATTTT.

Points on this clonotype: This may come from a read error, since a much larger clone is one base off. The chain combines TRBV20-1 with TRBJ2-5; 10 nucleotides line up with TRBD1. Germline V gives CDR1 DFQATT, CDR2 SNEGSKA (reference sequence). This CDR3 is built from 16 residues. Trimming at V came to 1 base and at J to 6 bases, leaving 11 bases not matched to a gene. The CDR3 bases are TGCAGTGCTAGAGGCCCTGACAGGGGGCAGGTGCAGACCCAGTACTTC. Translated: CSARGPDRGQVQTQYF.

In DNA form, the CDR3 reads TGTGCCATCAGGGGGACTAGCGGCCAAGAGACCCAGTTCTTC. It is translated as CAIRGTSGQETQFF. The genes are TRBV10-3 and TRBJ2-5, with TRBD2 matching 11 bases. The last part of the DNA fits TRBJ2-1 better; the J call may be wrong. This CDR3 contains 14 residues. Germline V gene sequence: CDR1 ENHRY, CDR2 SYGVKD.

This clonotype was picked up a small number of times. This sequence joins TRBV20-1 and TRBJ2-7; possibly TRBD1 for D (5 bases). V lost 3 bases and J 4 bases, leaving 13 bases between the germline ends. Germline-derived CDR1 and CDR2 are DFQATT and SNEGSKA (reference sequence). The CDR3 has 13 amino acids. The CDR3 spells CSASLARDYEQYF. The CDR3 coding sequence is TGCAGTGCTAGCCTCGCCAGGGATTACGAGCAGTACTTC.

The chain uses TRBV11-2 and TRBJ2-7; D is possibly TRBD2 (7 bases). The V end lost 5 bases, the J end lost 6 bases, and 14 bases lay between the germline ends. The length of the CDR3 is 13 residues. Germline V CDR1 and CDR2: SGHAT, FQNNGV. As DNA, the CDR3 is TGTGCCAGCAGCCCGAGACGGGGGGCCGAGCAGTACTTC. Translated: CASSPRRGAEQYF.

Details on this clonotype: It may be a read error: a sequence one base away is much more abundant. The chain couples TRBV10-2 to TRBJ2-1, with TRBD2 matching over 7 bases. Germline V gives CDR1 WSHSY, CDR2 SAAADI. V dropped 0 bases and J dropped 6; count of bases not matched to a gene: 5. There are 15 residues in the CDR3. The CDR3 region is CASSESVGGGNEQFF. The CDR3 bases are TGCGCCAGCAGTGAGTCGGTGGGCGGGGGCAATGAGCAGTTCTTC.

The gene calls are TRBV6-6 and TRBJ1-6, with D possibly being TRBD1 (5 bases). CDR1 and CDR2 from the germline V gene are MNHNY and SVGAGI (reference sequence). Trimming pared 6 bases from V and 5 bases from J, leaving 11 bases between. The CDR3 contains 14 residues. This CDR3 is CASRGEADNSPLHF. Here the CDR3 DNA reads TGTGCCAGCAGAGGGGAGGCCGATAATTCACCCCTCCACTTT.

In this sample, this clonotype turned up once. The CDR3 DNA reads TGTGCCATCAGCGCCGCCGGAGGGGATACGCAGTATTTT. This codes for CAISAAGGDTQYF. This chain connects TRBV10-3 to TRBJ2-3; the D gene is possibly TRBD2 (6 bases). Trimming removed 6 bases from V and 6 bases from J, with 13 bases in between. Germline CDR1 ENHRY, CDR2 SYGVKD. The CDR3 is 13 amino acids.

The chain carries TRBV2 and TRBJ1-5; unclear D gene. The CDR3 covers 14 residues. V lost 3 bases, J lost 3 bases, and 9 bases lay in between. Germline CDR1 is SNHLY and CDR2 is FYNNEI. Here the CDR3 reads CASSDLTDNQPQHF. DNA for the CDR3: TGTGCCAGCAGTGATCTCACAGACAATCAGCCCCAGCATTTT. The full variable domain, its missing parts supplied by reference TRBV2 and TRBJ1-5, is EPEVTQTPSHQVTQMGQEVILRCVPISNHLYFYWYRQILGQKVEFLVSFYNNEISEKSEIFDDQFSVERPDGSNFTLKIRSTKLEDSAMYFCASSDLTDNQPQHFGDGTRLSIL.

The genes are TRBV5-1 and TRBJ2-5; 8 bases are shared with TRBD2. The CDR3 consists of 15 residues. After removal of 0 bases from V and 11 bases from J, the junction contained 12 bases not matched to a gene. In germline, CDR1 is SGHRS, CDR2 YFSETQ. CDR3 loop: CASSLDAAGENEQYF. The CDR3 DNA reads as TGCGCCAGCAGCTTGGATGCAGCGGGAGAGAATGAGCAGTACTTC.

The gene calls are TRBV6-2 or TRBV6-3 and TRBJ2-5, with TRBD1 matching over 10 bases. Near its end, the DNA agrees better with TRBJ2-7, so the J call may be wrong. CDR3 length equals 16 residues. Germline-derived CDR1 and CDR2 are MNHEY and SVGEGT. CDR3 sequence: CASSGPETGGSYEQYF. The CDR3 DNA sequence: TGTGCCAGCAGTGGGCCGGAGACAGGGGGCAGCTACGAGCAGTACTTC.

The chain employs TRBV3-1 and TRBJ2-3; D is perhaps TRBD1 or TRBD2 (5 bases each). Germline CDR1 is LGHDT and CDR2 is YNNKEL (reference sequence). The CDR3 is 16 amino acids. With 4 bases removed from V and 2 bases from J, the gap between germline ends came to 16 bases. For the CDR3, the DNA is TGTGCCAGCAGCCGGTCAGGGAGTTGGGTCACAGATACGCAGTATTTT. Residues: CASSRSGSWVTDTQYF.

This clonotype was found a few times. The chain has TRBV12-3 or TRBV12-4 and TRBJ2-5, with D perhaps given as TRBD1 or TRBD2 (5 bases each). Trimming shortened V by 5 bases and J by 5 bases, and 12 bases separated the two germline ends. The CDR3 totals 13 residues. The CDR3 loop is CASSIGGMETQYF. The DNA for the CDR3 is TGTGCCAGCAGTATTGGGGGAATGGAGACCCAGTACTTC.

This clonotype occurred many times. The chain is built from TRBV6-5 and TRBJ1-2; D is unresolved. CDR3 size: 11 residues. V dropped 2 bases and J dropped 6 bases, with 4 bases sitting between them. Per the germline V gene, CDR1 is MNHEY and CDR2 is SVGAGI. CDR3 region: CASSYGDGYTF. The CDR3 region has the DNA TGTGCCAGCAGTTACGGGGATGGCTACACCTTC.

The rearrangement joins TRBV20-1 to TRBJ2-7, with TRBD2 matching 10 bases. Germline V gives CDR1 DFQATT, CDR2 SNEGSKA (reference sequence). V lost 3 bases and J lost 2; bases outside the gene matches: 4. There are 14 residues in the CDR3. In DNA form, the CDR3 reads TGCAGTGCTAGCCTAGCGGGAGTTGCCTACGAGCAGTACTTC. Translating it yields CSASLAGVAYEQYF.

This clonotype was detected ten times or more. The V gene is TRBV29-1, the J gene TRBJ2-7; D is unresolved. From germline, CDR1 is SQVTM and CDR2 ANQGSEA. The CDR3 consists of 11 residues. V gave up 5 bases and J gave up 3 bases, with 8 bases separating them. The CDR3 reads CSVRTVYEQYF. The CDR3 region has the DNA TGCAGCGTTCGGACCGTCTACGAGCAGTACTTC.

This chain uses TRBV3-1 with TRBJ2-2, with 7 bases fitting TRBD1. The trim removed 3 bases at V and 7 bases at J, leaving 8 bases unmatched. This CDR3 is 15 amino acids long. Germline V gene lookup returns CDR1 LGHDT and CDR2 YNNKEL (reference sequence). The CDR3 region has the DNA TGTGCCAGCAGCCACACCAAGGGGGCTGGCGGGGAGCTGTTTTTT. It codes for CASSHTKGAGGELFF.